Below, 13 T cell receptor beta chains from the same sample are listed, as sequenced in a study of CD8 T cells in ankylosing spondylitis. Study findings and constraints: It appeared that ankylosing spondylitis blood was characterized by a TCR beta motif of about eight highly homologous variants.

TCRdb processed the 5' RACE reads anew with MiXCR; each CDR3 protein has one entry. The sample has 100,000 to 150,000 distinct CDR3 sequences; about 15% are singletons. The antigens of these receptors remain unknown. Sequencing used blood, either unsorted or a sorted T cell fraction (not recorded which). These receptor sequences come from a male donor with ankylosing spondylitis.

This clonotype was counted a few times. CDR3 amino acids: CSARVLRWGNEQFF. DNA of the CDR3: TGCAGTGCTAGAGTCTTGCGGTGGGGCAATGAGCAGTTCTTC. V is TRBV20-1 and J is TRBJ2-1; no clear D. V dropped 1 base and J dropped 6 bases, with 13 bases sitting between them. From germline, CDR1 is DFQATT and CDR2 SNEGSKA (reference sequence). CDR3 size: 14 residues.

This clonotype was recorded a few times. DNA for the CDR3: TGTGCCAGCAGCCAAGATTATTCGGGATCCTACGAGCAGTACTTC. Translation gives CASSQDYSGSYEQYF. The V and J genes are TRBV14 and TRBJ2-7, with D possibly being TRBD2 (5 bases). The CDR3 spans 15 residues. Germline V gene sequence: CDR1 SGHDN, CDR2 FVKESK. Trimming cost V 0 bases and J 1 base, with 10 bases left between them.

The V gene is TRBV14, the J gene TRBJ2-4; TRBD2 matches at 7 bases. With 4 bases clipped from V and 0 bases from J, the junction kept 6 bases outside the gene matches. From germline, CDR1 is SGHDN and CDR2 FVKESK. The CDR3 length is 16 residues. CDR3 sequence reads: CASSPGTTLAKNIQYF. The CDR3 DNA follows: TGTGCCAGCAGCCCCGGGACTACCTTAGCCAAAAACATTCAGTACTTC.

The V call is TRBV7-2, the J call TRBJ2-3; TRBD2 might be the D (5 bases). From germline, CDR1 is SGHTA and CDR2 FQGNSA. The CDR3 runs to 14 residues. Deletions cut 0 bases from V and 4 bases from J, with 8 bases between. DNA of the CDR3: TGTGCCAGCAGCTTAGCGGGAGACGCAGATACGCAGTATTTT. It is translated as CASSLAGDADTQYF.

This clonotype was seen more than once but under ten times. This chain links TRBV7-8 with TRBJ2-7; D not resolved. Germline CDR1 is SGHVS and CDR2 is FQNEAQ. Trimming took 1 base from V and 5 from J, leaving 9 bases between them. This CDR3 has 13 residues. The CDR3: CASSLVLSNEQYF. Here the CDR3 DNA reads TGTGCCAGCAGCTTAGTCCTCTCTAACGAGCAGTACTTC.

The chain recombines TRBV7-2 with TRBJ2-7; D is ambiguous. CDR1 and CDR2 from the germline V gene are SGHTA and FQGNSA. The germline V and J ends were trimmed by 5 bases and 2 bases, with 10 bases remaining between them. CDR3 length: 13 residues. The CDR3 region is CASSHDPTYEQYF. The CDR3 DNA reads as TGTGCCAGCAGCCATGACCCAACCTACGAGCAGTACTTC.

This clonotype was seen a handful of times. V is TRBV6-5 and J is TRBJ2-7; possible D gene TRBD2, 5 bases. V lost 2 bases and J 3 bases, leaving 11 bases between the germline ends. Germline assignment: CDR1 MNHEY and CDR2 SVGAGI. This CDR3 has 14 amino acids. The CDR3 region has the DNA TGTGCCAGCAGTTACCCCGGGAAACTCTACGAGCAGTACTTC. Translating gives CASSYPGKLYEQYF.

This clonotype appeared a few times. V gene TRBV6-2 or TRBV6-3 combines with J gene TRBJ2-7; D is perhaps TRBD2 (5 bases). Germline CDR1 reads MNHEY; CDR2 reads SVGEGT. This CDR3 has 12 residues. V was clipped by 10 bases and J by 5 bases, with 15 bases between them. The CDR3 here is CATSTAADEQYF. CDR3 bases: TGTGCCACCAGCACCGCAGCGGACGAGCAGTACTTC.

The table lists this clonotype with a few counts. The rearrangement links TRBV27 to TRBJ1-1; D possibly corresponds to TRBD1 (6 bases). The germline V gene encodes CDR1 MNHEY and CDR2 SMNVEV (reference sequence). This CDR3 region has 15 residues. Trimming left V 6 bases short and J 0 bases short, with 14 bases between. CDR3 protein: CASSRIRGLNTEAFF. The DNA of the CDR3 is TGTGCCAGCAGCCGGATTAGGGGGTTGAACACTGAAGCTTTCTTT.

This clonotype has a handful of counts. As DNA, the CDR3 is TGCAGCGCGACTGCAAGCTCTGGAAACACCATATATTTT. Translated: CSATASSGNTIYF. The chain joins TRBV29-1 to TRBJ1-3; D unresolved. The germline gives CDR1 SQVTM, CDR2 ANQGSEA. The CDR3 runs 13 residues. Deletions cut 7 bases from V and 0 bases from J, with 10 bases between. The whole variable domain, remainder taken from reference TRBV29-1 and TRBJ1-3, is SAVISQKPSRDICQRGTSLTIQCQVDSQVTMMFWYRQQPGQSLTLIATANQGSEATYESGFVIDKFPISRPNLTFSTLTVSNMSPEDSSIYLCSATASSGNTIYFGEGSWLTVV.

This clonotype has more than one count but fewer than ten. The V gene is TRBV28, the J gene TRBJ1-5; TRBD1 might be the D (6 bases). The CDR3 extends over 16 amino acids. V was shortened by 3 bases and J by 0 bases, with 12 bases between the two germline ends. Germline CDR1 MDHEN, CDR2 SYDVKM. The CDR3 loop is CASSFSGVYSNQPQHF. In nucleotides, the CDR3 is TGTGCCAGCAGTTTTTCAGGGGTGTATAGCAATCAGCCCCAGCATTTT.

This chain links TRBV12-3 or TRBV12-4 with TRBJ1-4; D is undetermined. Trimming pared 3 bases from V and 0 bases from J, leaving 5 bases between. The CDR3 extends over 14 amino acids. As DNA, the CDR3 is TGTGCCAGCAGTTTTCATGCAACTAATGAAAAACTGTTTTTT. Its translation: CASSFHATNEKLFF.

This clonotype was seen ten or more times. The chain carries TRBV29-1 and TRBJ2-1; 8 bases are a match to TRBD2. This CDR3 spans 14 amino acids. CDR1 and CDR2 (germline): SQVTM, ANQGSEA. V was clipped by 3 bases and J by 7 bases; unmatched bases: 8. The CDR3 spells CSVDGAGGVNEQFF. The CDR3 region has the DNA TGCAGCGTTGATGGGGCGGGAGGTGTAAATGAGCAGTTCTTC.